The 27 T cell receptor beta chains listed next were all sequenced from one sample in a study of OX40 agonist ivuxolimab in advanced cancers. Libraries were made using the immunoSEQ multiplex PCR assay. In its TCRdb copy, this immuneACCESS table keeps in-frame sequences only and misses some clones. Where compared with another copy, unresolved V genes explain less than half of these, and the others have no known cause. A total of roughly 60,000 clones appear in this sample, around 83% of them only once. Together, the top ten hold 4% to 6% of the sample. Material: CD4+ or CD8+ T cells sorted from blood, obtained in a trial of the OX40 agonist ivuxolimab. The receptor source for this set is an adult with an advanced solid tumor such as melanoma, head and neck, liver or kidney cancer.

The chain recombines TRBV7-8 with TRBJ1-2; TRBD1 agrees at 7 bases. Germline trimming cut 2 bases from V and 8 bases from J; bases unmatched to any gene: 8. Germline loops: CDR1 SGHVS, CDR2 FQNEAQ. The CDR3 covers 14 residues. The CDR3 spells CASSLLTGPKGYTF. The CDR3 region has the DNA TGTGCCAGCAGCTTATTGACAGGGCCGAAGGGCTACACCTTC. Complete variable domain (other parts from reference TRBV7-8 and TRBJ1-2): GAGVSQSPRYKVAKRGQDVALRCDPISGHVSLFWYQQALGQGPEFLTYFQNEAQLDKSGLPSDRFFAERPEGSVSTLKIQRTQQEDSAVYLCASSLLTGPKGYTFGSGTRLTVV.

Worth noting for this clone: Compared with germline, one end of the junction differs, possibly owing to a read error. This rearrangement joins TRBV19 to TRBJ2-2; the D gene is possibly TRBD2 (6 bases). CDR1 is LNHDA and CDR2 is SQIVND in the germline V gene (reference sequence). The CDR3 covers 10 residues. In DNA form, the CDR3 reads TGTGCCAGCGGTACCGGGGGGCTGTTTTTT. This encodes CASGTGGLFF. Combining the CDR3 with reference TRBV19 and TRBJ2-2 gives the whole variable domain DGGITQSPKYLFRKEGQNVTLSCEQNLNHDAMYWYRQDPGQGLRLIYYSQIVNDFQKGDIAEGYSVSREKKESFPLTVTSAQKNPTAFYLCASGTGGLFFGEGSRLTVL.

The chain recombines TRBV2 with TRBJ2-1; 14 bases are shared with TRBD2. V trimming: 5 bases; J trimming: 9 bases; junction bases outside the gene matches: 6. In germline, CDR1 is SNHLY, CDR2 FYNNEI. The CDR3 contains 15 residues. The CDR3 spells CASSLGLAGAGEQFF. The DNA of the CDR3 is TGTGCCAGCAGTTTGGGACTAGCGGGAGCAGGTGAGCAGTTCTTC.

In its sample, this clone was seen a few times. The chain combines TRBV5-5 with TRBJ2-7; D is perhaps TRBD1 or TRBD2 (6 bases each). CDR1 is SGHKS, CDR2 YYEKEE, per germline (reference sequence). The CDR3 is 15 residues long. The V and J ends lost 4 bases and 0 bases respectively, with 14 bases between them. This CDR3 is CASSRGQGSSYEQYF. For the CDR3, the DNA is TGTGCCAGCAGCCGGGGGCAGGGGAGCTCCTACGAGCAGTACTTC.

The CDR3 sequence is CASSRRQGGTDTQYF. In DNA, the CDR3 is TGTGCCAGCAGCCGAAGACAGGGAGGCACAGATACGCAGTATTTT. The V gene is TRBV5-8, the J gene TRBJ2-3; 7 positions match TRBD1. Looked up from germline, CDR1 is SGHTS and CDR2 is YDEGEE. The J segment lost 1 base and the V segment lost 4 bases, leaving 6 bases of the junction unmatched. This CDR3 has 15 amino acids.

The V and J genes are TRBV28 and TRBJ2-7; perhaps TRBD2 as D (5 bases). V gave up 8 bases and J gave up 6 bases, with 20 bases separating them. From germline, CDR1 is MDHEN and CDR2 SYDVKM. CDR3 length: 14 amino acids. The CDR3 sequence: CASRRAGVPSEQYF. The CDR3 bases are TGTGCCAGCCGACGCGCGGGCGTACCCTCCGAGCAGTACTTC.

The V and J genes are TRBV6-1 and TRBJ2-7, with 7 positions matching TRBD2. Trimming at V came to 7 bases and at J to 6 bases, leaving 6 bases not matched to a gene. The germline CDR1 and CDR2 sequences are MNHNS and SASEGT. This CDR3 contains 12 residues. CDR3 bases: TGTGCCAGCACCGTAGCGGGTGGCGAGCAGTACTTC. This encodes CASTVAGGEQYF.

The rearrangement links TRBV28 to TRBJ2-1; tentatively, D is TRBD1 (5 bases). V was shortened by 4 bases and J by 9 bases, with 10 bases between the two germline ends. CDR1 and CDR2 (germline): MDHEN, SYDVKM. CDR3 length: 12 residues. The CDR3 DNA is TGTGCCAGCAGTTGGGGCATTCGTGAGCAGTTCTTC. Amino acid sequence: CASSWGIREQFF.

The chain carries TRBV27 and TRBJ2-7, with 9 bases matching TRBD1. This CDR3 is 15 amino acids long. Germline V gene sequence: CDR1 MNHEY, CDR2 SMNVEV (reference sequence). J was trimmed by 3 bases and V by 6 bases; bases with no gene match: 9. The CDR3 loop reads CASSSGTGWFYEQYF. DNA of the CDR3: TGTGCCAGCAGCTCCGGGACAGGGTGGTTCTACGAGCAGTACTTC.

This chain joins TRBV7-9 and TRBJ2-2, with 7 bases lining up with TRBD2. V gave up 4 bases and J gave up 5 bases; unmatched junction bases: 4. The CDR3 is 14 residues long. Germline V gene data show CDR1 as SEHNR and CDR2 as FQNEAQ (reference sequence). The CDR3 here is CASSSPGGTGELFF. In DNA, the CDR3 is TGTGCCAGCAGCTCGCCCGGGGGGACCGGGGAGCTGTTTTTT. The full variable domain, its missing parts supplied by reference TRBV7-9 and TRBJ2-2, is DTGVSQNPRHKITKRGQNVTFRCDPISEHNRLYWYRQTLGQGPEFLTYFQNEAQLEKSRLLSDRFSAERPKGSFSTLEIQRTEQGDSAMYLCASSSPGGTGELFFGEGSRLTVL.

The chain links TRBV5-4 to TRBJ2-1, with 11 bases fitting TRBD2. Per germline, CDR1 SGHNT and CDR2 YYREEE (reference sequence). The CDR3 length is 15 residues. V was clipped by 3 bases and J by 2 bases; unmatched bases: 1. The CDR3 spells CASSWGLAAYNEQFF. The CDR3 DNA follows: TGTGCCAGCAGCTGGGGACTAGCGGCCTACAATGAGCAGTTCTTC.

V is TRBV6-6 and J is TRBJ2-1; the match to TRBD2 covers 12 bases. CDR1 is MNHNY and CDR2 is SVGAGI in the germline V gene (reference sequence). This CDR3 has 15 amino acids. With 7 bases clipped from V and 3 bases from J, the junction kept 4 bases outside the gene matches. The CDR3 nucleotides read TGTGCCAGCACCACTAGCGGGAGGAACTACAATGAGCAGTTCTTC. This encodes CASTTSGRNYNEQFF.

The chain carries TRBV7-3 and TRBJ1-2; possibly TRBD1 for D (5 bases). This CDR3 has 13 residues. Per the germline V gene, CDR1 is SGHTA and CDR2 is FQGTGA. V was cut by 8 bases and J by 6 bases, with 16 bases left in between. CDR3 sequence reads: CASSSGGTDGYTF. CDR3 coding DNA: TGTGCCAGCTCTTCGGGGGGGACGGATGGCTACACCTTC. Complete variable domain (other parts from reference TRBV7-3 and TRBJ1-2): GAGVSQTPSNKVTEKGKYVELRCDPISGHTALYWYRQSLGQGPEFLIYFQGTGAADDSGLPNDRFFAVRPEGSVSTLKIQRTERGDSAVYLCASSSGGTDGYTFGSGTRLTVV.

This chain uses TRBV7-9 with TRBJ2-5, with D uncertain. The CDR3 consists of 14 residues. Trimming took off 4 bases at V and 1 base at J, with 10 bases between the two ends. Per germline, CDR1 SEHNR and CDR2 FQNEAQ (reference sequence). The CDR3 coding sequence is TGTGCCAGCAGCTCCCCCCCGCTCCAAGAGACCCAGTACTTC. This gives the protein CASSSPPLQETQYF. The entire variable domain, with the rest obtained from reference TRBV7-9 and TRBJ2-5, is as follows: DTGVSQNPRHKITKRGQNVTFRCDPISEHNRLYWYRQTLGQGPEFLTYFQNEAQLEKSRLLSDRFSAERPKGSFSTLEIQRTEQGDSAMYLCASSSPPLQETQYFGPGTRLLVL.

The chain joins TRBV14 to TRBJ1-6; D is ambiguous. The CDR3 runs 16 residues. Germline CDR1 is SGHDN and CDR2 is FVKESK. V lost 3 bases and J lost 2, with 11 bases in between. The CDR3 here is CASSQNQVAYNSPLHF. The CDR3 DNA is TGTGCCAGCAGCCAGAACCAGGTGGCCTATAATTCACCCCTCCACTTT. The complete variable domain, with remaining parts taken from reference TRBV14 and TRBJ1-6, reads EAGVTQFPSHSVIEKGQTVTLRCDPISGHDNLYWYRRVMGKEIKFLLHFVKESKQDESGMPNNRFLAERTGGTYSTLKVQPAELEDSGVYFCASSQNQVAYNSPLHFGNGTRLTVT.

V and J are TRBV2 and TRBJ2-1; 9 bases map to TRBD1. With V trimmed by 10 bases and J by 4 bases, 8 bases remained unmatched. Germline loops: CDR1 SNHLY, CDR2 FYNNEI. CDR3 size: 14 residues. The CDR3 DNA reads TGTGCCACCACAGGGGGCAGAGCTTACAATGAGCAGTTCTTC. This codes for CATTGGRAYNEQFF.

The rearrangement joins TRBV6-5 to TRBJ2-7; D gene uncertain. V was cut by 2 bases and J by 2 bases, with 10 bases left in between. This CDR3 region has 14 residues. Germline V lookup: CDR1 MNHEY, CDR2 SVGAGI. The CDR3 loop is CASSYGHLAYEQYF. CDR3 DNA sequence: TGTGCCAGCAGTTACGGGCATCTAGCCTACGAGCAGTACTTC.

This clone was observed a single time. The chain links TRBV6-1 to TRBJ1-1; D uncertain. This CDR3 has 13 amino acids. Germline-derived CDR1 and CDR2 are MNHNS and SASEGT. The V and J ends lost 6 bases and 1 base respectively, with 9 bases between them. The CDR3 reads CASREKGNTEAFF. The CDR3 DNA is TGTGCCAGCAGGGAAAAAGGGAACACTGAAGCTTTCTTT.

The V and J genes are TRBV5-1 and TRBJ1-4; D is possibly TRBD1 (6 bases). The germline CDR1 and CDR2 sequences are SGHRS and YFSETQ. The germline V and J ends were trimmed by 4 bases and 7 bases, with 14 bases remaining between them. This CDR3 has 14 residues. The CDR3 DNA reads TGCGCCAGCAGCGAAAGCACAGGGAGTGAAAAACTGTTTTTT. Encoded protein: CASSESTGSEKLFF. Full variable domain (outside the CDR3, taken from reference TRBV5-1 and TRBJ1-4): KAGVTQTPRYLIKTRGQQVTLSCSPISGHRSVSWYQQTPGQGLQFLFEYFSETQRNKGNFPGRFSGRQFSNSRSEMNVSTLELGDSALYLCASSESTGSEKLFFGSGTQLSVL.

The chain links TRBV25-1 to TRBJ2-5; 7 bases match TRBD2. Per the germline V gene, CDR1 is MGHDK and CDR2 is SYGVNS. The CDR3 length is 16 residues. V gave up 5 bases and J gave up 5 bases; unmatched junction bases: 14. The CDR3 nucleotides read TGTGCCAGCAGTTCCACGACTAGCCCCGAAGGCGAGACCCAGTACTTC. Its protein product is CASSSTTSPEGETQYF. Variable domain in full (rest from reference TRBV25-1 and TRBJ2-5): EADIYQTPRYLVIGTGKKITLECSQTMGHDKMYWYQQDPGMELHLIHYSYGVNSTEKGDLSSESTVSRIRTEHFPLTLESARPSHTSQYLCASSSTTSPEGETQYFGPGTRLLVL.

The V gene is TRBV9, the J gene TRBJ2-1; D is possibly TRBD2 (5 bases). The CDR3 totals 14 residues. V lost 0 bases, J lost 8 bases, and 12 bases lay in between. CDR1 and CDR2 (germline): SGDLS, YYNGEE. CDR3 region: CASSVAGLGDEQFF. DNA of the CDR3: TGTGCCAGCAGCGTAGCTGGACTGGGCGATGAGCAGTTCTTC.

This clone was observed once. The chain employs TRBV4-3 and TRBJ2-7; no firm D call. The CDR3 is 14 residues long. Germline assignment: CDR1 LGHNA and CDR2 YSLEER. Trimming left V 0 bases short and J 3 bases short, with 9 bases between. The CDR3 DNA follows: TGCGCCAGCAGCCAAGATGTGGGCAGCTACGAGCAGTACTTC. Residues: CASSQDVGSYEQYF.

This clone was observed a single time. This sequence joins TRBV15 and TRBJ1-3; D may be TRBD1 (6 bases). V lost 1 base and J 4 bases, leaving 8 bases between the germline ends. The CDR3 sequence is 14 residues long. CDR1 and CDR2 from the germline V gene are LNHNV and YYDKDF (reference sequence). The CDR3 is CATSRAGAGNTIYF. The CDR3 bases are TGTGCCACCAGCAGAGCAGGGGCAGGAAACACCATATATTTT. Together with reference TRBV15 and TRBJ1-3, the CDR3 gives the full variable domain: DAMVIQNPRYQVTQFGKPVTLSCSQTLNHNVMYWYQQKSSQAPKLLFHYYDKDFNNEADTPDNFQSRRPNTSFCFLDIRSPGLGDTAMYLCATSRAGAGNTIYFGEGSWLTVV.

The chain recombines TRBV19 with TRBJ2-2; no reliable D call. Looked up from germline, CDR1 is LNHDA and CDR2 is SQIVND (reference sequence). This CDR3 region has 15 residues. V shed 4 bases and J shed 1 base, with 10 bases lying between them. The CDR3 here is CASSTGRLNTGELFF. In DNA form, the CDR3 reads TGTGCCAGTAGTACCGGACGGTTGAACACCGGGGAGCTGTTTTTT.

J is TRBJ2-5 and V is TRBV6-5, with 11 positions matching TRBD1. Germline-derived CDR1 and CDR2 are MNHEY and SVGAGI. J was trimmed by 4 bases and V by 6 bases; bases with no gene match: 7. CDR3 length: 15 amino acids. The CDR3 DNA sequence: TGTGCCAGCAGCCCCGGGACAGGGGGAGGAGAGACCCAGTACTTC. Amino acid sequence: CASSPGTGGGETQYF.

The chain has TRBV6-1 and TRBJ2-2, with a weak D call TRBD1 (5 bases). The germline V gene encodes CDR1 MNHNS and CDR2 SASEGT. This CDR3 spans 16 amino acids. Trimming pared 5 bases from V and 0 bases from J, leaving 13 bases between. The CDR3 here is CASSQETGTNTGELFF. The CDR3 DNA reads TGTGCCAGCAGTCAAGAAACAGGCACGAACACCGGGGAGCTGTTTTTT.

The chain recombines TRBV30 with TRBJ2-1; 7 bases line up with TRBD2. Trimming cost V 3 bases and J 9 bases; bases outside gene matches: 8. The CDR3 contains 13 residues. Germline lookup yields CDR1 GTSNPN and CDR2 SVGIG (reference sequence). The CDR3 loop is CAWRRPSGFEQFF. The CDR3 DNA reads TGTGCCTGGAGACGGCCTAGCGGATTTGAGCAGTTCTTC.